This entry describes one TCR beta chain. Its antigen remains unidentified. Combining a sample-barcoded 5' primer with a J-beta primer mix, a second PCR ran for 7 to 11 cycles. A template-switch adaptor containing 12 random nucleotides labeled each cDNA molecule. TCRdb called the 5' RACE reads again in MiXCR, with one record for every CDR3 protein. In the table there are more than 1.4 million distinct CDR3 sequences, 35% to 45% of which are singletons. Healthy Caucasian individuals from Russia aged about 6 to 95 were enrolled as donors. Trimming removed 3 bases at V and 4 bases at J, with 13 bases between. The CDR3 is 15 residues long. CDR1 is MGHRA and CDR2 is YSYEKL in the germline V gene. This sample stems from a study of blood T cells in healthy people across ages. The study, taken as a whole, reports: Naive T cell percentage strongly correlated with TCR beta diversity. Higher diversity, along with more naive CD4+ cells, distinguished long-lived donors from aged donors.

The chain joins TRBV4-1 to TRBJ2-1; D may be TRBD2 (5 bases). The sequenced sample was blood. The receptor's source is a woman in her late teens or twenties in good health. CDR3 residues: CASSQERTDYNEQFF. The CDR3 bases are TGCGCCAGCAGCCAGGAGAGGACTGATTACAATGAGCAGTTCTTC.